The 27 T cell receptor beta chains reported below all come from one sample, sequenced in a study of OX40 agonist ivuxolimab in advanced cancers. TCRdb's table, derived via immunoSEQ multiplex PCR, lists solely in-frame clones and lacks some. The sample carries more than 65,000 clones, less than 95% recorded once. Source: CD4+ or CD8+ T cells sorted from blood, taken in a trial of the OX40 agonist ivuxolimab. Every receptor here comes from an adult with an advanced solid tumor such as melanoma, head and neck, liver or kidney cancer.

This chain joins TRBV19 and TRBJ2-3, with TRBD2 matching 15 bases. This CDR3 contains 18 residues. Germline V lookup: CDR1 LNHDA, CDR2 SQIVND (reference sequence). The V and J ends lost 6 bases and 0 bases, in that order; junction bases with no gene match: 7. The CDR3 sequence is CASSRTSGRGVSTDTQYF. The CDR3 nucleotides read TGTGCCAGTAGCCGGACTAGCGGGAGGGGCGTCAGCACAGATACGCAGTATTTT.

This chain links TRBV30 with TRBJ2-1; 8 positions agree with TRBD2. Germline V gene data show CDR1 as GTSNPN and CDR2 as SVGIG (reference sequence). The CDR3 spans 15 residues. The ends lost 2 bases at V and 1 base at J; junction bases unmatched: 4. The CDR3 DNA reads TGTGCCTGGAGTCCCCCTAGCGGGTCCTACAATGAGCAGTTCTTC. This gives the protein CAWSPPSGSYNEQFF.

Here the CDR3 reads CASRVERAREQFF. The CDR3 nucleotides read TGTGCCAGCAGAGTCGAACGGGCCCGGGAGCAGTTCTTC. The chain joins TRBV6-1 to TRBJ2-1; D gene uncertain. Germline CDR1 MNHNS, CDR2 SASEGT. The ends were cut back, 6 bases at V and 10 bases at J, with 16 bases in the middle. This CDR3 is 13 amino acids long.

About this clone: Distinct nucleotide sequences in the sample also encode this CDR3. The chain employs TRBV18 and TRBJ1-5; D is ambiguous. Germline CDR1 is KGHSH and CDR2 is LQKENI. The CDR3 covers 12 residues. V lost 1 base and J lost 7, with 5 bases in between. CDR3 residues: CASSPQGQPQHF. The DNA for the CDR3 is TGTGCCAGCTCACCACAGGGCCAGCCCCAGCATTTT.

Worth noting for this clone: In the same sample, other DNA sequences code for this CDR3. The chain carries TRBV5-1 and TRBJ2-3; no clear D. The germline V gene encodes CDR1 SGHRS and CDR2 YFSETQ. This CDR3 comprises 13 residues. The ends were cut back, 0 bases at V and 4 bases at J, with 6 bases in the middle. CDR3: CASSLVGPDTQYF. The CDR3 DNA sequence: TGCGCCAGCAGCTTGGTGGGTCCAGATACGCAGTATTTT.

The chain joins TRBV19 to TRBJ2-4; no reliable D call. CDR3 length: 13 residues. Germline V lookup: CDR1 LNHDA, CDR2 SQIVND (reference sequence). Trimming took off 5 bases at V and 0 bases at J, with 5 bases between the two ends. The CDR3 DNA sequence: TGTGCCAGTAGTGGGATAGCCAAAAACATTCAGTACTTC. It codes for CASSGIAKNIQYF.

This chain links TRBV7-9 with TRBJ2-1; D perhaps matches TRBD2 (5 bases). This CDR3 comprises 14 residues. Germline V lookup: CDR1 SEHNR, CDR2 FQNEAQ (reference sequence). V dropped 0 bases and J dropped 8 bases, with 11 bases sitting between them. Here the CDR3 DNA reads TGTGCCAGCAGCTTAGCGTCCGGGCGGGATGAGCAGTTCTTC. It codes for CASSLASGRDEQFF.

In its sample, this clone was seen once. The CDR3 nucleotides are TGTGCCAGCAGCCCGGGGGAGACCCAGTACTTC. Protein: CASSPGETQYF. The chain links TRBV7-2 to TRBJ2-5; TRBD2 is a possible D gene (5 bases). The CDR3 is 11 amino acids. V lost 5 bases to trimming and J lost 5 bases, with 6 bases between them. CDR1 SGHTA and CDR2 FQGNSA come from the germline V gene.

The chain is built from TRBV9 and TRBJ2-1, with 7 bases fitting TRBD2. Per the germline V gene, CDR1 is SGDLS and CDR2 is YYNGEE. This CDR3 is built from 19 residues. J was trimmed by 0 bases and V by 4 bases; bases with no gene match: 16. The CDR3 coding sequence is TGTGCCAGCAGCCCCGGGGGGTCCTCGGGTGTGGGCTCCTACAATGAGCAGTTCTTC. Amino acid sequence: CASSPGGSSGVGSYNEQFF.

The chain uses TRBV5-4 and TRBJ2-5; D might be TRBD1 or TRBD2, each matching 5 bases. CDR3 length equals 17 residues. Germline V CDR1 and CDR2: SGHNT, YYREEE (reference sequence). Trimming stripped 0 bases from V and 4 bases from J, with 19 bases between. As DNA, the CDR3 is TGTGCCAGCAGCTTGGGGGGAGTGGGGCGGTTAAGAGAGACCCAGTACTTC. Translating gives CASSLGGVGRLRETQYF.

To note about this clone: Other DNA sequences of this sample code for an identical CDR3. This chain links TRBV7-9 with TRBJ1-1; TRBD1 matches at 7 bases. This CDR3 is built from 15 residues. The germline V gene has CDR1 SEHNR and CDR2 FQNEAQ (reference sequence). Unmatched junction bases numbered 11, after V lost 5 bases and J lost 5 bases. CDR3 sequence (DNA): TGTGCCAGCAGCCCGACAGACAGGGCTGGGACTGAAGCTTTCTTT. This codes for CASSPTDRAGTEAFF.

The chain has TRBV7-3 and TRBJ2-5; 7 bases agree with TRBD1. Unmatched junction bases numbered 8, after V lost 5 bases and J lost 2 bases. The CDR3 runs to 15 residues. CDR1 and CDR2 from the germline V gene are SGHTA and FQGTGA. The CDR3 DNA reads as TGTGCCAGCAGCACCTCGGGGACAGAGCAAGAGACCCAGTACTTC. It yields the protein CASSTSGTEQETQYF.

V is TRBV30 and J is TRBJ2-5; D call uncertain. With 0 bases removed from V and 3 bases from J, the gap between germline ends came to 8 bases. Looked up from germline, CDR1 is GTSNPN and CDR2 is SVGIG (reference sequence). The CDR3 covers 13 residues. In DNA form, the CDR3 reads TGTGCCTGGAGTGTCATTGGCAAAGAGACCCAGTACTTC. Residues: CAWSVIGKETQYF. The whole variable domain, filled in from reference TRBV30 and TRBJ2-5, reads SQTIHQWPATLVQPVGSPLSLECTVEGTSNPNLYWYRQAAGRGLQLLFYSVGIGQISSEVPQNLSASRPQDRQFILSSKKLLLSDSGFYLCAWSVIGKETQYFGPGTRLLVL.

The chain couples TRBV5-1 to TRBJ1-1; no firm D call. This CDR3 has 15 residues. The germline V and J ends were trimmed by 4 bases and 1 base, with 14 bases remaining between them. Germline CDR1 and CDR2: SGHRS and YFSETQ. Written as DNA, the CDR3 is TGCGCCAGCAGCCTTGACGGACGTCCGAACACTGAAGCTTTCTTT. It translates to CASSLDGRPNTEAFF.

This sequence joins TRBV2 and TRBJ2-1, with unresolved D. The CDR3 contains 12 residues. Per germline, CDR1 SNHLY and CDR2 FYNNEI. V was cut by 4 bases and J by 8 bases, with 9 bases left in between. The CDR3 coding sequence is TGTGCCAGCAGTGTAACGTCGCATGAGCAGTTCTTC. The encoded protein is CASSVTSHEQFF.

The chain has TRBV21-1 and TRBJ2-7; the table's D call of TRBD2 was not tested on the DNA. TRBV21-1 is a recognized pseudogene. The CDR3 totals 13 residues. CDR3 nucleotides: TGTGCCCGGCGGTCCCGATTTCTAGACGAGCAGTACTTC. Protein product: CARRSRFLDEQYF.

The chain joins TRBV27 to TRBJ1-5, with 7 bases fitting TRBD1. V shed 6 bases, J shed 0 bases, and the junction held 8 bases outside the gene matches. Per germline, CDR1 MNHEY and CDR2 SMNVEV (reference sequence). This CDR3 has 16 amino acids. The CDR3 sequence: CASRLQGVLSNQPQHF. CDR3 DNA: TGTGCCAGCAGACTTCAGGGGGTCCTTAGCAATCAGCCCCAGCATTTT.

The chain has TRBV18 and TRBJ2-7; D may be TRBD2 (6 bases). The V gene's germline CDR1 is KGHSH and CDR2 LQKENI. The CDR3 runs to 14 residues. Trimming stripped 3 bases from V and 4 bases from J, with 13 bases between. The CDR3 is CASSPTGSGYEQYF. DNA of the CDR3: TGTGCCAGCTCACCGACCGGTAGCGGATACGAGCAGTACTTC.

As for this clone: Compared with germline, one end of the junction differs, possibly owing to a read error. DNA of the CDR3: TGTGCCAGCAGCTTAGGAGTGGGACAACATTCGAACTTC. It codes for CASSLGVGQHSNF. The rearrangement joins TRBV7-9 to TRBJ2-7; a possible D gene is TRBD1 (6 bases). This CDR3 has 13 amino acids. In germline, CDR1 is SEHNR, CDR2 FQNEAQ (reference sequence).

The V gene is TRBV5-1, the J gene TRBJ2-1; possibly TRBD2 for D (5 bases). The CDR3 runs 15 residues. V lost 5 bases to trimming and J lost 2 bases, with 14 bases between them. CDR1 and CDR2 (germline): SGHRS, YFSETQ. DNA of the CDR3: TGCGCCAGCAGTCTCGCGGGTGAAACCTACAATGAGCAGTTCTTC. Its protein is CASSLAGETYNEQFF.

This chain joins TRBV6-5 and TRBJ1-1; 8 nucleotides agree with TRBD1. Germline CDR1 is MNHEY and CDR2 is SVGAGI. V lost 5 bases, J lost 4 bases, and 6 bases stayed unmatched. The CDR3 covers 14 residues. CDR3 sequence: CASSPQGGPTEAFF. The CDR3 region has the DNA TGTGCCAGCAGTCCACAGGGGGGTCCCACTGAAGCTTTCTTT.

The chain combines TRBV11-3 with TRBJ2-3, with TRBD1 matching 8 bases. From germline, CDR1 is SGHNT and CDR2 YENEEA. V was clipped by 3 bases and J by 3 bases; unmatched bases: 2. This CDR3 region has 14 residues. The CDR3 reads CASSFRGRTDTQYF. CDR3 nucleotides: TGTGCCAGCAGCTTCAGGGGGCGGACAGATACGCAGTATTTT.

This clone has just one count. The rearrangement links TRBV27 to TRBJ2-7; 8 positions match TRBD2. V lost 6 bases, J lost 4 bases, and 11 bases stayed unmatched. This CDR3 comprises 15 residues. The V gene's germline CDR1 is MNHEY and CDR2 SMNVEV (reference sequence). CDR3 in amino acids: CASRPKSGSWYEQYF. CDR3 sequence (DNA): TGTGCCAGCAGACCGAAAAGCGGGAGTTGGTACGAGCAGTACTTC.

The gene calls are TRBV5-5 and TRBJ2-6; D is undetermined. The CDR3 is made up of 18 amino acids. The germline gives CDR1 SGHKS, CDR2 YYEKEE (reference sequence). Trimming removed 2 bases at V and 0 bases at J, with 15 bases between. The CDR3 DNA reads as TGTGCCAGCAGCTTCGAGAATACCCTTCACTCTGGGGCCAACGTCCTGACTTTC. Encoded protein: CASSFENTLHSGANVLTF.

This clone appeared a few times. This rearrangement joins TRBV6-1 to TRBJ1-2, with D hard to call. There are 13 residues in the CDR3. Germline CDR1 reads MNHNS; CDR2 reads SASEGT. V lost 2 bases and J lost 7, with 11 bases in between. The CDR3 here is CASSERVAGGYTF. CDR3 bases: TGTGCCAGCAGTGAACGGGTGGCTGGTGGCTACACCTTC.

The chain joins TRBV11-1 to TRBJ2-2, with D maybe TRBD1 (5 bases). The germline CDR1 and CDR2 sequences are SGHAT and FQDESV (reference sequence). Between the trimmed V and J ends, which lost 2 bases and 5 bases, there was a span of 15 bases. CDR3 length equals 16 residues. The CDR3 here is CASSLNGPGNTGELFF. DNA of the CDR3: TGTGCCAGCAGCTTAAATGGGCCAGGGAATACCGGGGAGCTGTTTTTT.

This clone showed up just a few times. The CDR3 protein is CASSVGTGDGNQPQHF. Written as DNA, the CDR3 is TGTGCCAGCAGTGTGGGGACAGGGGACGGCAATCAGCCCCAGCATTTT. The gene calls are TRBV2 and TRBJ1-5; 10 bases line up with TRBD1. The CDR3 contains 16 residues. The J segment lost 2 bases and the V segment lost 4 bases, leaving 5 bases of the junction unmatched. Per the germline V gene, CDR1 is SNHLY and CDR2 is FYNNEI.